The next 14 T cell receptor beta chains were all read from a single sample in a study of CD8 T cells in Susac syndrome. A quantity of roughly 0.5 to 1 ug RNA underwent reverse transcription using random hexamers. TCRdb redid the calling of the immunoSEQ multiplex PCR reads with MiXCR, one entry per CDR3 protein. The data show about 240,000 distinct CDR3 sequences, with 90% to 96% seen just once and approximately 0.1% held by the top ten. Input material: CD4+ T cells from PBMCs. The receptors were sampled from a human donor with Susac syndrome.

V is TRBV5-1 and J is TRBJ1-2; D remains unclear. V shed 2 bases and J shed 6 bases, with 8 bases lying between them. The germline V gene has CDR1 SGHRS and CDR2 YFSETQ. The CDR3 consists of 12 residues. The CDR3 is CASSFNENGYTF. CDR3 sequence (DNA): TGCGCCAGCAGCTTCAACGAAAATGGCTACACCTTC.

This chain joins TRBV27 and TRBJ1-2, with a weak D call TRBD1 (5 bases). Germline V gives CDR1 MNHEY, CDR2 SMNVEV (reference sequence). V lost 2 bases and J lost 5, with 9 bases in between. This CDR3 has 13 amino acids. CDR3 protein: CASSLKGDYGYTF. The CDR3 DNA reads as TGTGCCAGCAGTTTAAAAGGGGATTATGGCTACACCTTC.

V usage is TRBV30 and J usage is TRBJ1-4, with 10 bases lining up with TRBD1. Trimming took 0 bases from V and 8 from J; bases not matched to a gene: 9. The CDR3 spans 16 residues. Germline assignment: CDR1 GTSNPN and CDR2 SVGIG (reference sequence). This CDR3 reads CAWSVRWTGGWEKLFF. CDR3 sequence (DNA): TGTGCCTGGAGTGTACGCTGGACAGGGGGATGGGAAAAACTGTTTTTT.

The V and J genes are TRBV29-1 and TRBJ2-7, with D perhaps matching TRBD1 (6 bases). Germline V gives CDR1 SQVTM, CDR2 ANQGSEA. Deletions cut 8 bases from V and 5 bases from J, with 28 bases between. This CDR3 has 16 amino acids. The CDR3 region is CSFLGWGRGHGNEQYF. CDR3 DNA: TGCAGCTTCCTTGGGTGGGGACGGGGACATGGTAACGAGCAGTACTTC.

The chain is built from TRBV4-2 and TRBJ2-1, with D possibly matching TRBD1 (6 bases). Trimming cost V 2 bases and J 0 bases, with 17 bases left between them. The CDR3 is 18 amino acids. Germline-derived CDR1 and CDR2 are LGHNA and YNFKEQ. The CDR3 reads CASSQQGQGTSSYNEQFF. The CDR3 DNA sequence: TGTGCCAGCAGCCAACAGGGACAAGGGACGAGCTCCTACAATGAGCAGTTCTTC.

This chain connects TRBV5-1 to TRBJ2-7, with 11 bases identical to TRBD2. The CDR3 consists of 16 residues. V lost 4 bases to trimming and J lost 0 bases; unmatched junction nucleotides: 6. CDR1 SGHRS and CDR2 YFSETQ come from the germline V gene. The CDR3 reads CASSARLAGNSYEQYF. CDR3 coding DNA: TGCGCCAGCAGCGCCCGACTAGCGGGGAACTCCTACGAGCAGTACTTC.

The chain couples TRBV19 to TRBJ2-1; no definite D call. V lost 5 bases to trimming and J lost 0 bases, with 8 bases between them. Germline V gene data show CDR1 as LNHDA and CDR2 as SQIVND (reference sequence). This CDR3 has 14 residues. The CDR3 sequence: CASSPLNSYNEQFF. The CDR3 DNA reads as TGTGCCAGTAGTCCTCTGAACTCCTACAATGAGCAGTTCTTC.

The CDR3: CASSSGGGGTDTQYF. CDR3 DNA sequence: TGTGCCAGCAGCTCGGGCGGGGGCGGCACAGATACGCAGTATTTT. This chain links TRBV7-3 with TRBJ2-3; possible D gene TRBD2, 7 bases. Trimming cost V 4 bases and J 1 base, with 12 bases left between them. In germline, CDR1 is SGHTA, CDR2 FQGTGA. The CDR3 spans 15 residues.

This clonotype has a handful of counts. V is TRBV7-6 and J is TRBJ2-3; no clear D. The CDR3 is 12 residues long. Between the trimmed V and J ends, which lost 4 bases and 4 bases, there was a span of 6 bases. Germline assignment: CDR1 SGHVS and CDR2 FNYEAQ. The CDR3 nucleotides are TGTGCCAGCAGCTCAGTTGCAGATACGCAGTATTTT. This gives the protein CASSSVADTQYF.

CDR3 bases: TGTGCCAGCAGTTCCCCGGGGACTAGCGGATTTTTTGATGAGCAGTTCTTC. This gives the protein CASSSPGTSGFFDEQFF. V and J are TRBV27 and TRBJ2-1; 11 nucleotides align to TRBD2. The length of the CDR3 is 17 residues. The J segment lost 8 bases and the V segment lost 4 bases, leaving 13 bases of the junction unmatched. Germline V lookup: CDR1 MNHEY, CDR2 SMNVEV (reference sequence).

The chain couples TRBV11-2 to TRBJ2-3, with TRBD2 as a possible D gene (6 bases). Trimming removed 5 bases from V and 2 bases from J, with 11 bases in between. The CDR3 is 14 residues long. Looked up from germline, CDR1 is SGHAT and CDR2 is FQNNGV. Here the CDR3 DNA reads TGTGCCAGCAGCCTGACTAGGGACACAGATACGCAGTATTTT. Protein sequence: CASSLTRDTDTQYF.

This clonotype was seen only once. The chain is built from TRBV29-1 and TRBJ1-5; TRBD1 agrees at 7 bases. There are 14 residues in the CDR3. Germline CDR1 SQVTM, CDR2 ANQGSEA. The V segment lost 6 bases and the J segment 2 bases; nucleotides outside the gene matches: 7. This CDR3 is CSVAPGTGNQPQHF. Written as DNA, the CDR3 is TGCAGCGTAGCCCCCGGGACAGGCAATCAGCCCCAGCATTTT.

The gene calls are TRBV29-1 and TRBJ2-7, with 7 bases that match TRBD2. CDR1 and CDR2 (germline): SQVTM, ANQGSEA. The CDR3 loop spans 13 amino acids. V lost 6 bases and J lost 2; bases outside the gene matches: 7. As DNA, the CDR3 is TGCAGCGTCGAATCCGGGAGGACCTACGAGCAGTACTTC. Protein product: CSVESGRTYEQYF.

The chain is built from TRBV3-1 and TRBJ2-1; TRBD1 might be the D (5 bases). The V gene's germline CDR1 is LGHDT and CDR2 YNNKEL (reference sequence). There are 15 residues in the CDR3. Trimming took off 1 base at V and 2 bases at J, with 9 bases between the two ends. The CDR3 spells CASSQAGLTYNEQFF. Written as DNA, the CDR3 is TGTGCCAGCAGCCAAGCAGGGCTGACCTACAATGAGCAGTTCTTC.